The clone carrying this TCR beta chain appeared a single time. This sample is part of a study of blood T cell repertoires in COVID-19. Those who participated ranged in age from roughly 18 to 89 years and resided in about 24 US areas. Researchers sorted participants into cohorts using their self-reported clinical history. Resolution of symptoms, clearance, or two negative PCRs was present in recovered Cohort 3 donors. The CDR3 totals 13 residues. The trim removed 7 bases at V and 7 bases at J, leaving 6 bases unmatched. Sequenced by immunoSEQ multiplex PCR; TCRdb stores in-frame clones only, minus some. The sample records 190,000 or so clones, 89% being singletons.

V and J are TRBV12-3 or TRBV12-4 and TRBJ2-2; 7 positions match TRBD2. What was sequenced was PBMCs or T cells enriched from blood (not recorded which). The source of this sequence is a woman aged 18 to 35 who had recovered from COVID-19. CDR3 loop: CASTGGRNGELFF. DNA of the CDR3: TGTGCCAGCACGGGAGGTCGAAACGGGGAGCTGTTTTTT.